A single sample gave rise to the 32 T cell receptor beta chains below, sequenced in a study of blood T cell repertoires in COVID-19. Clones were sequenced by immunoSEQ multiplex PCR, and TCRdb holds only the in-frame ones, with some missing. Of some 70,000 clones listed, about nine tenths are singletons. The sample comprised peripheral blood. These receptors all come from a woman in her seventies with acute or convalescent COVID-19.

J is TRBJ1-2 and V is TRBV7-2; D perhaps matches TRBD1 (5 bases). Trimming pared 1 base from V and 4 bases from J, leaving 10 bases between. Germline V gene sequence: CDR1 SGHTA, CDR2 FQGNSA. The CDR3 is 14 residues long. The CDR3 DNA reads TGTGCCAGCAGCTTAGGGGGCAGCATCTATGGCTACACCTTC. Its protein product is CASSLGGSIYGYTF.

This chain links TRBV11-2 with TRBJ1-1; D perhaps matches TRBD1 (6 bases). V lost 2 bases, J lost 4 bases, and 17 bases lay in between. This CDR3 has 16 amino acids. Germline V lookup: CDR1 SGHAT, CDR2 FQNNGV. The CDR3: CASSLPSIGGGTEAFF. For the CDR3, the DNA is TGTGCCAGCAGCTTACCCTCGATTGGGGGCGGCACTGAAGCTTTCTTT.

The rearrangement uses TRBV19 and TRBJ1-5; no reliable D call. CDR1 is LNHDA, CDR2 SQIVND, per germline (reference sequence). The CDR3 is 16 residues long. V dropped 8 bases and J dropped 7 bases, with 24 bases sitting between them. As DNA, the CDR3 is TGTGCCAGTGGGGTGGAGGGTCAAGGATCTACCCAGCCCCAGCATTTT. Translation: CASGVEGQGSTQPQHF.

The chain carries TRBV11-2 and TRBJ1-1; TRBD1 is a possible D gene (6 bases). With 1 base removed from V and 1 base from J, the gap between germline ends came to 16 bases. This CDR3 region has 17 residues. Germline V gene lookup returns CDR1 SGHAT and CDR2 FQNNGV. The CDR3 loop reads CASSLGVGAHGNTEAFF. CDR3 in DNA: TGTGCCAGCAGCTTAGGGGTGGGGGCGCACGGGAACACTGAAGCTTTCTTT.

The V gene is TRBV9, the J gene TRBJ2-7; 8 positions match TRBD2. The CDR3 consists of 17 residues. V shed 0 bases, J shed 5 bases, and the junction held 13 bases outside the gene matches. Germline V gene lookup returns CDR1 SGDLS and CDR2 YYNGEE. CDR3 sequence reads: CASSVGIRGGGFNEQYF. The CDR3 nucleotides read TGTGCCAGCAGCGTAGGTATTCGGGGCGGGGGGTTTAACGAGCAGTACTTC.

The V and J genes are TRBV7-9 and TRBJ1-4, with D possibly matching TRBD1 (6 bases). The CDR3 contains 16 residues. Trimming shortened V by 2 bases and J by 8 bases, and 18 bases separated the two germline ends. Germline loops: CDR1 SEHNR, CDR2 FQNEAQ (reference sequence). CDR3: CASSLLSAGDAEKLFF. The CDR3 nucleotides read TGTGCCAGCAGCTTACTGTCGGCAGGGGATGCGGAAAAACTGTTTTTT.

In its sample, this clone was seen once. In DNA form, the CDR3 reads TGTGCCAGCAGCGCCTACAGGGAGACTAATGAAAAACTGTTTTTT. Translated, it gives CASSAYRETNEKLFF. This rearrangement joins TRBV9 to TRBJ1-4; D possibly corresponds to TRBD1 (6 bases). The V gene's germline CDR1 is SGDLS and CDR2 YYNGEE. Between the trimmed V and J ends, which lost 3 bases and 2 bases, there was a span of 11 bases. The CDR3 loop spans 15 amino acids. The full variable domain, its missing parts supplied by reference TRBV9 and TRBJ1-4, is DSGVTQTPKHLITATGQRVTLRCSPRSGDLSVYWYQQSLDQGLQFLIQYYNGEERAKGNILERFSAQQFPDLHSELNLSSLELGDSALYFCASSAYRETNEKLFFGSGTQLSVL.

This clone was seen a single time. The CDR3 loop is CASLKGNNYGYTF. The CDR3 nucleotides read TGTGCCAGTCTGAAGGGGAACAACTATGGCTACACCTTC. This chain uses TRBV19 with TRBJ1-2; perhaps TRBD1 as D (5 bases). V was trimmed by 8 bases and J by 2 bases, leaving 12 bases between them. This CDR3 is built from 13 residues. Germline CDR1 reads LNHDA; CDR2 reads SQIVND (reference sequence).

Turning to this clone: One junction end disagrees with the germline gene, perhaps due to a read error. Written as DNA, the CDR3 is TGCAGCGTCCCCAAAGATTTCACTCAAGCTTTCTTT. It translates to CSVPKDFTQAFF. The V and J genes are TRBV29-1 and TRBJ1-1; D is undetermined. CDR3 size: 12 residues. Germline V gives CDR1 SQVTM, CDR2 ANQGSEA.

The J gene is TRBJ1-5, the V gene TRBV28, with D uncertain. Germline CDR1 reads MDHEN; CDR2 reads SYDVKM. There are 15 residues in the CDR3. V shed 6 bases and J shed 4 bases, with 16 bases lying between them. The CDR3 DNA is TGTGCCAGCAGGTATCCGTATGAGGGTAATCAGCCCCAGCATTTT. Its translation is CASRYPYEGNQPQHF.

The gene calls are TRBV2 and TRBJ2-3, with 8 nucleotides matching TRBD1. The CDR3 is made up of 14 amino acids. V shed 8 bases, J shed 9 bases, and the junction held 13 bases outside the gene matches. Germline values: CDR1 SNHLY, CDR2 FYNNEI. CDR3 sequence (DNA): TGTGCCAGCCGCCGGGACTCCCGGGACAGGACGCAGTATTTT. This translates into CASRRDSRDRTQYF.

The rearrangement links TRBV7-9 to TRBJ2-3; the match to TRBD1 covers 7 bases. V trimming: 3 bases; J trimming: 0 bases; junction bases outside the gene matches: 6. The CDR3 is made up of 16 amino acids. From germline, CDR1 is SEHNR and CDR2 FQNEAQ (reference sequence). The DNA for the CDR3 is TGTGCCAGCAGCTTCGGACAGGAACTTAGCACAGATACGCAGTATTTT. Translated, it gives CASSFGQELSTDTQYF.

This CDR3 reads CASSPGGTGELFF. As DNA, the CDR3 is TGTGCCAGCAGCCCCGGGGGAACCGGGGAGCTGTTTTTT. The chain carries TRBV7-8 and TRBJ2-2; possibly TRBD2 for D (6 bases). The CDR3 is made up of 13 amino acids. Trimming left V 5 bases short and J 5 bases short, with 9 bases between. The germline V gene has CDR1 SGHVS and CDR2 FQNEAQ.

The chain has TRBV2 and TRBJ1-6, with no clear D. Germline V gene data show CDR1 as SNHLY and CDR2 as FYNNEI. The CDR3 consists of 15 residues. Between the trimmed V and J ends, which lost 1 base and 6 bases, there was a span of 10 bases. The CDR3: CASSEGAGPNSPLHF. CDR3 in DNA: TGTGCCAGCAGTGAAGGGGCGGGCCCTAATTCACCCCTCCACTTT.

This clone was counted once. The CDR3 DNA reads as TGTGCTAGTGCCCCCGGGACACGAGGTGAAAAACTGTTTTTT. This codes for CASAPGTRGEKLFF. This chain links TRBV12-5 with TRBJ1-4, with D tentatively TRBD1 (6 bases). The CDR3 is 14 amino acids. Trimming removed 7 bases at V and 7 bases at J, with 16 bases between. The V gene's germline CDR1 is LGHNT and CDR2 FRNRAP.

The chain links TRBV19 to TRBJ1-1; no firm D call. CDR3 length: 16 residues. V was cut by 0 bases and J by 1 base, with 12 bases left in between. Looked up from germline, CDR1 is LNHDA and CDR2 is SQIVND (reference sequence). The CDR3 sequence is CASSIDKVKRNTEAFF. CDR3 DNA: TGTGCCAGTAGTATAGATAAAGTGAAGAGGAACACTGAAGCTTTCTTT.

CDR3 region: CASSGVGGTEAFF. CDR3 in DNA: TGTGCCAGCAGCGGAGTGGGGGGCACTGAAGCTTTCTTT. V usage is TRBV9 and J usage is TRBJ1-1; a possible D gene is TRBD1 (5 bases). The CDR3 covers 13 residues. Trimming stripped 3 bases from V and 4 bases from J, with 10 bases between. Germline V gene sequence: CDR1 SGDLS, CDR2 YYNGEE. The full variable domain, its missing parts supplied by reference TRBV9 and TRBJ1-1, is DSGVTQTPKHLITATGQRVTLRCSPRSGDLSVYWYQQSLDQGLQFLIQYYNGEERAKGNILERFSAQQFPDLHSELNLSSLELGDSALYFCASSGVGGTEAFFGQGTRLTVV.

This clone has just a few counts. The CDR3 region is CASTGGSTEAFF. The CDR3 bases are TGTGCCAGCACCGGGGGGAGCACTGAAGCTTTCTTT. The chain carries TRBV6-5 and TRBJ1-1, with TRBD1 as a possible D gene (5 bases). V gave up 7 bases and J gave up 4 bases, with 10 bases separating them. CDR1 is MNHEY, CDR2 SVGAGI, per germline. This CDR3 has 12 residues.

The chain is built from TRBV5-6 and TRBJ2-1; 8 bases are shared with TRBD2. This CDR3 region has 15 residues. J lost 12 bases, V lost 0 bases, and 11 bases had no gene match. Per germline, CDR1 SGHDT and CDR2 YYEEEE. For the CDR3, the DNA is TGTGCCAGCAGCTTGGTCACGAGCGGGAGAAGAACGCAGTTCTTC. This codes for CASSLVTSGRRTQFF.

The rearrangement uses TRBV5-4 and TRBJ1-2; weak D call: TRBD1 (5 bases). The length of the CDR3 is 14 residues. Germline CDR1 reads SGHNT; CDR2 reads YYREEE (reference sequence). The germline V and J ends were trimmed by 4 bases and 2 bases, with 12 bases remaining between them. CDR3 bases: TGTGCCAGCAGCGTTCCGGGGGAGAACTATGGCTACACCTTC. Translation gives CASSVPGENYGYTF.

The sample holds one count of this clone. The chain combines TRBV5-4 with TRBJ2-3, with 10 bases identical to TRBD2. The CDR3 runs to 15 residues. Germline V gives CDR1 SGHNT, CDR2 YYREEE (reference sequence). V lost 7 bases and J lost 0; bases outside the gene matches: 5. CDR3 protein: CASLAGDRSTDTQYF. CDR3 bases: TGTGCCAGCCTAGCGGGAGACCGTAGCACAGATACGCAGTATTTT.

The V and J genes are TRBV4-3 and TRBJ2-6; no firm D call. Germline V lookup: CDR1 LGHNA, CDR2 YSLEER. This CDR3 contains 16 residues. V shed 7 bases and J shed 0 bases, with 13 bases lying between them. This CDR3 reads CASTKSIGSGANVLTF. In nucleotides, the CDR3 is TGCGCCAGCACTAAAAGCATCGGCTCTGGGGCCAACGTCCTGACTTTC.

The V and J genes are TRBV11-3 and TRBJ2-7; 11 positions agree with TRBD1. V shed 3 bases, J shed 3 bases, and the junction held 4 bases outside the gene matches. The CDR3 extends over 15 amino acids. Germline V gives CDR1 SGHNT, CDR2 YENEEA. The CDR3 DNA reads TGTGCCAGCAGCTTCCACGGGACAGGGGGCTACGAGCAGTACTTC. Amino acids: CASSFHGTGGYEQYF.

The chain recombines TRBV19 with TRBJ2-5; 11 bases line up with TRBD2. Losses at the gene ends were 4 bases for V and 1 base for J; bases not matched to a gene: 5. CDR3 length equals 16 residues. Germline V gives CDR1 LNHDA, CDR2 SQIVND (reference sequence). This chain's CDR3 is CASSTRTSGFQETQYF. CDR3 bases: TGTGCCAGTAGTACGCGGACTAGCGGGTTCCAAGAGACCCAGTACTTC.

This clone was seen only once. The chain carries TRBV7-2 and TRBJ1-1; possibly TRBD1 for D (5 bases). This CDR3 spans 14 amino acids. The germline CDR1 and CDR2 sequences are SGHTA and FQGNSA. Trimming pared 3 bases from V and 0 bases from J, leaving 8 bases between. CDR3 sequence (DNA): TGTGCCAGCAGCTTCCGACAGATGAACACTGAAGCTTTCTTT. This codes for CASSFRQMNTEAFF.

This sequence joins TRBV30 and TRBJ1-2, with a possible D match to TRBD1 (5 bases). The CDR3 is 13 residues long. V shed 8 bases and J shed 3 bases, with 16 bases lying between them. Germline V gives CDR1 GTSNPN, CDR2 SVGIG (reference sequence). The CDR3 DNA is TGTGCCCGTCTCGACGTAGGGGACTATGGCTACACCTTC. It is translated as CARLDVGDYGYTF.

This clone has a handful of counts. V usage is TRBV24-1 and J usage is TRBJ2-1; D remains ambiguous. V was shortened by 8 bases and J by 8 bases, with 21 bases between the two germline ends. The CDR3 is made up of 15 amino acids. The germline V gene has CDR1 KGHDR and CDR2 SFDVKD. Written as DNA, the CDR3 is TGTGCCACCACCACTGCCGGGTCCAAGTCCCATGAGCAGTTCTTC. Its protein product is CATTTAGSKSHEQFF.

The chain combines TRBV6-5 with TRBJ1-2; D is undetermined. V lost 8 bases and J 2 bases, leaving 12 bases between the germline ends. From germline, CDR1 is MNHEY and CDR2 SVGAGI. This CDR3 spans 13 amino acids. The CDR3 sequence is CASRRGTNYGYTF. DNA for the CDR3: TGTGCCAGCCGGCGGGGAACGAACTATGGCTACACCTTC.

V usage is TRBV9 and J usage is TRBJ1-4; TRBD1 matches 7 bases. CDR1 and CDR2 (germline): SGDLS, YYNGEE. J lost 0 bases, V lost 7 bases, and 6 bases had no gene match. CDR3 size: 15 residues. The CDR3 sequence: CASGDSFATNEKLFF. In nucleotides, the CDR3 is TGTGCCAGCGGGGACAGCTTTGCAACTAATGAAAAACTGTTTTTT. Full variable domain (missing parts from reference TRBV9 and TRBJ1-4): DSGVTQTPKHLITATGQRVTLRCSPRSGDLSVYWYQQSLDQGLQFLIQYYNGEERAKGNILERFSAQQFPDLHSELNLSSLELGDSALYFCASGDSFATNEKLFFGSGTQLSVL.

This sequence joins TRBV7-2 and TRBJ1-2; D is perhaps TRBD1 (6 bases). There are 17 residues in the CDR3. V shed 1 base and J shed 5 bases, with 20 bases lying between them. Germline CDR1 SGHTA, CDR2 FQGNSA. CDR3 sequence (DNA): TGTGCCAGCAGCTTAGGGGGCACAGGGACCCTTGGATATGGCTACACCTTC. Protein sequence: CASSLGGTGTLGYGYTF.

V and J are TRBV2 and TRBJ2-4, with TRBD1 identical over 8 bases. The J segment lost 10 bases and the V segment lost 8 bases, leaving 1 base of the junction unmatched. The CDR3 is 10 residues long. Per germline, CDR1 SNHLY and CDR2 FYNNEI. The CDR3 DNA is TGTGCCAGCCAGGGGGCGATTCAGTACTTC. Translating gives CASQGAIQYF.

The CDR3 DNA follows: TGTGCCAGCAACCCGAGGAGGACCCGTGGATTGGCAACTAATGAAAAACTGTTTTTT. It is translated as CASNPRRTRGLATNEKLFF. The chain recombines TRBV2 with TRBJ1-4; D uncertain. The V and J ends lost 7 bases and 0 bases respectively, with 24 bases between them. The CDR3 has 19 residues. Germline V lookup: CDR1 SNHLY, CDR2 FYNNEI.